This TCR beta chain was retrieved from a study of T cells in Graves' hyperthyroidism and ophthalmopathy. Germline V gene lookup returns CDR1 ENHRY and CDR2 SYGVKD. This CDR3 contains 13 residues. Researchers took RNA transcripts and amplified the TCR beta CDR3 regions from them. The TCR CDR3 first-round RT-PCR relied on the HTBI primer set. TCRdb redid the calling of the multiplex PCR reads with MiXCR, one entry per CDR3 protein. The data show roughly 570,000 distinct CDR3 sequences, 35% to 55% seen once. About this clonotype: Its antigen is unidentified. Just one base apart from a much larger clone, this may be a read error.

The diagnostic basis comprised clinical symptoms, serum thyroxine and TRAb, thyroid ultrasound and orbital computed tomography. Overall study results and limits: A model of 13 V-J pairs discriminated ophthalmopathy from stable hyperthyroidism. Blood shared most expanded thyroid clonotypes above 0.001. The model foresaw ophthalmopathy a median around 6.8 months prior to onset.

The TCR originated in an adult woman with Graves' disease, either hyperthyroidism or ophthalmopathy (not recorded which). Sample: peripheral blood or thyroid tissue (not recorded which). This rearrangement joins TRBV10-3 to TRBJ2-7; a weak D match, TRBD1 (5 bases). The CDR3 sequence: CASSEDRPYGQYF. CDR3 DNA sequence: TGTGCCAGCAGTGAAGACAGACCCTACGGGCAGTACTTC.